Many counts were recorded for the clone carrying this T cell receptor (beta chain). V shed 3 bases, J shed 5 bases, and the junction held 8 bases outside the gene matches. This CDR3 has 15 residues. The germline V gene has CDR1 SGHAT and CDR2 FQDESV (reference sequence). This entry is derived from a study of molecular identifiers for immune sequencing clone quantification. Investigators produced naive CD8 libraries from roughly 18,000 to 920,000 sorted cells, drawing on 10%, 30% or 50% RNA. A CD8+CD4-CCR7+CD45RA+ gate was used to sort naive CD8 T cells. Previously reported methods and listed TCR primers produced the bulk TCR libraries. TCRdb reprocessed the PCR reads with MiXCR, giving one entry per CDR3 protein. The table has around 40,000 distinct CDR3 sequences, under 25% seen once.

This chain joins TRBV11-1 and TRBJ2-3; the match to TRBD2 covers 7 bases. Sequencing used naive CD8+ T cells from blood, with Jurkat cell RNA spiked in. Regarding subset: FACS-sorted CD8+CD4-CCR7+CD45RA+ naive T cells. The sequence was collected from a human donor in good health. Some libraries in this study had Jurkat cell RNA spiked in. This CDR3 is CASSLIRGTIDTQYF. DNA of the CDR3: TGTGCCAGCAGCTTGATCCGGGGGACTATAGATACGCAGTATTTT. Combining the CDR3 with reference TRBV11-1 and TRBJ2-3 gives the whole variable domain EAEVAQSPRYKITEKSQAVAFWCDPISGHATLYWYRQILGQGPELLVQFQDESVVDDSQLPKDRFSAERLKGVDSTLKIQPAELGDSAMYLCASSLIRGTIDTQYFGPGTRLTVL.